The rows below give T cell receptor beta chains drawn from one sample of a study of neurological immune-mediated disorders. TCRdb reanalysed the 5' RACE reads using MiXCR and keeps one entry per CDR3 protein. The table includes under 80,000 distinct CDR3 sequences, 3% to 5% detected once. Sequenced: PBMCs. The source of these receptors is a young man with multiple sclerosis. Both conserved end residues are trimmed from each CDR3.

CDR3 protein: ASSGGLTEQY
J gene: TRBJ2-7
CDR3 length: 10
V gene: TRBV5-6

CDR3 protein: ASSLGISDTGELF
J gene: TRBJ2-2
CDR3 length: 13
V gene: TRBV5-1

CDR3 protein: ASSPTQGQGYEQY
J gene: TRBJ2-7
CDR3 length: 13
V gene: TRBV7-9

CDR3 protein: ASSYNGDNSPLN
J gene: TRBJ1-6
CDR3 length: 12
V gene: TRBV6-6

CDR3 protein: AISGGSNYGYT
J gene: TRBJ1-2
CDR3 length: 11
V gene: TRBV10-3

CDR3 protein: ASSLSGGEDTQY
J gene: TRBJ2-3
CDR3 length: 12
V gene: TRBV5-1

CDR3 protein: ASSSEVQSSYNEQF
J gene: TRBJ2-1
CDR3 length: 14
V gene: TRBV2

CDR3 protein: ASSLGGLAGSYNEQF
J gene: TRBJ2-1
CDR3 length: 15
V gene: TRBV7-9

CDR3 protein: ASSKRTGGGETQY
J gene: TRBJ2-5
CDR3 length: 13
V gene: TRBV4-1

CDR3 protein: ASSRDFSNTEAF
J gene: TRBJ1-1
CDR3 length: 12
V gene: TRBV10-1

CDR3 protein: ATSVDRASDKNIQY
J gene: TRBJ2-4
CDR3 length: 14
V gene: TRBV15

CDR3 protein: ASSQLEGSYEQY
J gene: TRBJ2-7
CDR3 length: 12
V gene: TRBV3-1

CDR3 protein: ASSFSYQETQY
J gene: TRBJ2-5
CDR3 length: 11
V gene: TRBV5-1

CDR3 protein: AIREGSGGVYQETQY
J gene: TRBJ2-5
CDR3 length: 15
V gene: TRBV10-3

CDR3 protein: ASSYGRGVYEQY
J gene: TRBJ2-7
CDR3 length: 12
V gene: TRBV6-5

CDR3 protein: ASSLDGTGGYRDTQY
J gene: TRBJ2-3
CDR3 length: 15
V gene: TRBV11-2

CDR3 protein: ASSLLGQGTNEQY
J gene: TRBJ2-7
CDR3 length: 13
V gene: TRBV11-2

CDR3 protein: ASSPGGQNTEAF
J gene: TRBJ1-1
CDR3 length: 12
V gene: TRBV7-9

CDR3 protein: SARTGSYGYT
J gene: TRBJ1-2
CDR3 length: 10
V gene: TRBV20-1

CDR3 protein: ASSLVGLGIQY
J gene: TRBJ2-4
CDR3 length: 11
V gene: TRBV7-9

CDR3 protein: SARDPKEKSYEQY
J gene: TRBJ2-7
CDR3 length: 13
V gene: TRBV20-1

CDR3 protein: ASSVRPSGGEQF
J gene: TRBJ2-1
CDR3 length: 12
V gene: TRBV9

CDR3 protein: ASSLVLQNRYGYT
J gene: TRBJ1-2
CDR3 length: 13
V gene: TRBV5-5

CDR3 protein: ASSSLIGQYTDTQY
J gene: TRBJ2-3
CDR3 length: 14
V gene: TRBV5-6

CDR3 protein: ASSEQGPSNTEAF
J gene: TRBJ1-1
CDR3 length: 13
V gene: TRBV5-1

CDR3 protein: ASSGVTNTEAF
J gene: TRBJ1-1
CDR3 length: 11
V gene: TRBV2

CDR3 protein: SARDLRESNQPQH
J gene: TRBJ1-5
CDR3 length: 13
V gene: TRBV20-1